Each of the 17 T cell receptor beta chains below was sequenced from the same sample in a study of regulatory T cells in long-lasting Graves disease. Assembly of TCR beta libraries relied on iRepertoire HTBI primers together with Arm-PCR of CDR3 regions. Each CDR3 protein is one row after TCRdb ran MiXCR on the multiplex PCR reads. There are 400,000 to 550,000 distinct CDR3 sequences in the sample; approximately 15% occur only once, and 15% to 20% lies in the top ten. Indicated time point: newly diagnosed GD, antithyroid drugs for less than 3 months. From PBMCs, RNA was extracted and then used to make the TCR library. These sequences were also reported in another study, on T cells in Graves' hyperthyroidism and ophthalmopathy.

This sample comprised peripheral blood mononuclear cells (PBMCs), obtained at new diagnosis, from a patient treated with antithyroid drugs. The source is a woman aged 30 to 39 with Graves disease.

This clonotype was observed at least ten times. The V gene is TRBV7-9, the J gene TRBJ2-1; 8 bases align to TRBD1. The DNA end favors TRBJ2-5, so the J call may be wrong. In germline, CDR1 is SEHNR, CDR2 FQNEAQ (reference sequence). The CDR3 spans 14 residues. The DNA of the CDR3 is TGTGCCAGCAGCCTTGGGACAGGAAAAGAGACCCAGTACTTC. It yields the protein CASSLGTGKETQYF.

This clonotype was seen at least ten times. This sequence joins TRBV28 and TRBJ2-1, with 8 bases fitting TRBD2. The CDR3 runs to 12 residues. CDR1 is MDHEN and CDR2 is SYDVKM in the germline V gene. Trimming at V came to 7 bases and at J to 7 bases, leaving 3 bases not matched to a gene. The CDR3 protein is CASISGANEQFF. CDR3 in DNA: TGTGCCAGCATTAGCGGGGCGAATGAGCAGTTCTTC.

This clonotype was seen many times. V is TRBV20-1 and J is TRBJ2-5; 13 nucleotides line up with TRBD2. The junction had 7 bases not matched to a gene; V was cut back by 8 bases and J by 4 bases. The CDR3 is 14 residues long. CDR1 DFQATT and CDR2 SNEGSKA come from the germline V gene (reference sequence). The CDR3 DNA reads TGCAGTATCCGAGGACTAGCGGGAGCAGAGACCCAGTACTTC. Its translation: CSIRGLAGAETQYF.

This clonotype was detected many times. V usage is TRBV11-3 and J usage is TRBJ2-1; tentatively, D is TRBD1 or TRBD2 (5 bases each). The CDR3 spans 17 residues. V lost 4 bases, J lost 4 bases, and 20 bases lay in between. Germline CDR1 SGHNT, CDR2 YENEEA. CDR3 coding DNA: TGTGCCAGCAGCTCCAGGCGAACCGGGACCCAATACAATGAGCAGTTCTTC. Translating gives CASSSRRTGTQYNEQFF.

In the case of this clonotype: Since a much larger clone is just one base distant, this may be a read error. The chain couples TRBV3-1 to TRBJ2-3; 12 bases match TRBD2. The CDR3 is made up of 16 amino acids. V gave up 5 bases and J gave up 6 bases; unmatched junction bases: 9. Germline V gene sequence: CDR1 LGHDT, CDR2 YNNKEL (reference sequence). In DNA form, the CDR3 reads TGTGCCAGCAGCTTAGCCCGACTAGCGGGAGCCGATACGCAGTATTTT. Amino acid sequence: CASSLARLAGADTQYF.

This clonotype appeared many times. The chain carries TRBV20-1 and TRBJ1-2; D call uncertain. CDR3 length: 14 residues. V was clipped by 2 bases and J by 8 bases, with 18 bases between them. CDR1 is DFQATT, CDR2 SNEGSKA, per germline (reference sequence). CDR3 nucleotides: TGCAGTGCTAGAACGGCCACAGAGTCCTCCGGCTACACCTTC. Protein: CSARTATESSGYTF.

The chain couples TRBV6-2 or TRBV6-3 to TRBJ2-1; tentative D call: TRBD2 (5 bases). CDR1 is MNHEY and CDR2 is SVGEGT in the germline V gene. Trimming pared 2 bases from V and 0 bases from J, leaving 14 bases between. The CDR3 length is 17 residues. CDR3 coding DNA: TGTGCCAGCAGTTACCAACTAGACTCGAGCTCCTACAATGAGCAGTTCTTC. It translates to CASSYQLDSSSYNEQFF.

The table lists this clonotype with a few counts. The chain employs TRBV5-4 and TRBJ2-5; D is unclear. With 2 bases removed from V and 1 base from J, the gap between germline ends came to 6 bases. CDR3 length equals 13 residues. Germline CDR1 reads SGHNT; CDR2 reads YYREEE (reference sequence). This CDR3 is CASSLELQETQYF. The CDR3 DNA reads TGTGCCAGCAGCTTAGAACTCCAAGAGACCCAGTACTTC. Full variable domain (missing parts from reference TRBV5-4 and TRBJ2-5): ETGVTQSPTHLIKTRGQQVTLRCSSQSGHNTVSWYQQALGQGPQFIFQYYREEENGRGNFPPRFSGLQFPNYSSELNVNALELDDSALYLCASSLELQETQYFGPGTRLLVL.

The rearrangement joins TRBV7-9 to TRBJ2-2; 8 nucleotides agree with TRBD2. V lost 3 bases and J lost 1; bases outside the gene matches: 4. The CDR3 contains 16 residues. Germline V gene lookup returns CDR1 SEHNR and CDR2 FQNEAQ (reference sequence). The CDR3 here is CASSFPGTRNTGELFF. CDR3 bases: TGTGCCAGCAGCTTCCCCGGGACTAGGAACACCGGGGAGCTGTTTTTT.

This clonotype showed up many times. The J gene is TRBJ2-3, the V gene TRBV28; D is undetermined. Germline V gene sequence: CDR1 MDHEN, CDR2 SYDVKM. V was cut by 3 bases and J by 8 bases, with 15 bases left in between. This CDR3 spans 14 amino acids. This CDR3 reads CASSLVSRQPTQYF. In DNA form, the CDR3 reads TGTGCCAGCAGTTTGGTATCGCGGCAACCTACGCAGTATTTT. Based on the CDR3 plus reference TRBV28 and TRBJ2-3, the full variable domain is DVKVTQSSRYLVKRTGEKVFLECVQDMDHENMFWYRQDPGLGLRLIYFSYDVKMKEKGDIPEGYSVSREKKERFSLILESASTNQTSMYLCASSLVSRQPTQYFGPGTRLTVL.

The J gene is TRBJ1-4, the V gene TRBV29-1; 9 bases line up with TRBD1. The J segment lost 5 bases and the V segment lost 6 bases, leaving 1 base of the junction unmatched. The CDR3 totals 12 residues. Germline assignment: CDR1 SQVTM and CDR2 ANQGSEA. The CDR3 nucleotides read TGCAGCGTAGGACAGGGGAATGAAAAACTGTTTTTT. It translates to CSVGQGNEKLFF.

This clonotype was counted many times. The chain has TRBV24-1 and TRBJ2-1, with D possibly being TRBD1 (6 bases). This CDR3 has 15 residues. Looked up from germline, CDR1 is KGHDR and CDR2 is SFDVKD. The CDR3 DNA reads TGTGTCGTAGGGGGTGACAAGGGGGACCTCGATGAGCAGTTCTTC. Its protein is CVVGGDKGDLDEQFF.

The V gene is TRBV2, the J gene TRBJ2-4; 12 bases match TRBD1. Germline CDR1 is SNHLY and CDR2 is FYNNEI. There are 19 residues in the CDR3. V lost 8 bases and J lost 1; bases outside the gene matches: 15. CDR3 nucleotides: TGTGCCAGCGGAGATCCGGGACAGGGGGCCCGGGTGGCCAAAAACATTCAGTACTTC. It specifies CASGDPGQGARVAKNIQYF.

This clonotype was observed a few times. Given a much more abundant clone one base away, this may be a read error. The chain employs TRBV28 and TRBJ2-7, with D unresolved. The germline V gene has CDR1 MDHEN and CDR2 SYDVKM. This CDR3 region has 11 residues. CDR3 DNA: TGTGCCGGCAGTTTTAGGCGCGAGCAGTACTTC. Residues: CAGSFRREQYF. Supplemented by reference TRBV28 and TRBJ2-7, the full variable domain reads DVKVTQSSRYLVKRTGEKVFLECVQDMDHENMFWYRQDPGLGLRLIYFSYDVKMKEKGDIPEGYSVSREKKERFSLILESASTNQTSMYLCAGSFRREQYFGPGTRLTVT.

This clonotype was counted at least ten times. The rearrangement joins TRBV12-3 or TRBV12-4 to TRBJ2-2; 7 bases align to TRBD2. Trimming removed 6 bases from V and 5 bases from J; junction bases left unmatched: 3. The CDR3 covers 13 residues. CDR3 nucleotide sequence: TGTGCCAGCAGCTCGGGGGGAACCGGGGAGCTGTTTTTT. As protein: CASSSGGTGELFF.

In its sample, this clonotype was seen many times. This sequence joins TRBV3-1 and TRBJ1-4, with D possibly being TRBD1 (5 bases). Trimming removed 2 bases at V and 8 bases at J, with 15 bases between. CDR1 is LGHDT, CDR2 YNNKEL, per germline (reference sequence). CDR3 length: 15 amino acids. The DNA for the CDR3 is TGTGCCAGCAGCCAACTCGGGACCATCGGGGAAAAACTGTTTTTT. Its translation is CASSQLGTIGEKLFF. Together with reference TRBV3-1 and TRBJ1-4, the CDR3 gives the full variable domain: DTAVSQTPKYLVTQMGNDKSIKCEQNLGHDTMYWYKQDSKKFLKIMFSYNNKELIINETVPNRFSPKSPDKAHLNLHINSLELGDSAVYFCASSQLGTIGEKLFFGSGTQLSVL.

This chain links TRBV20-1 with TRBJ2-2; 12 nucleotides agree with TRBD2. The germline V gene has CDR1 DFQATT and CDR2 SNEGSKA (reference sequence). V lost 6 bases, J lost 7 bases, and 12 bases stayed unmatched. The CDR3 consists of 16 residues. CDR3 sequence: CSANRLAGEGGGELFF. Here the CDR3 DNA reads TGCAGTGCGAATAGACTAGCGGGAGAAGGAGGCGGGGAGCTGTTTTTT.